This TCR beta chain was documented in a study of cytomegalovirus exposure and HLA in healthy donors listed by TCRdb under 2017. Background for the entire study: An earlier analysis of under 600 of the donors reported roughly 270 Gb of sequence data and some 120 million unique TCR beta sequences from about 180 million T cells. An early release that covered 500 to 800 HLA-typed donors contained approximately 300 gigabases of sequencing data and tens of millions of unique TCR sequences. Among the roughly 400 genotyped donors, roughly 80% belonged to the genetic ancestry cluster associated with self-reported Caucasian donors. The study was designed to test whether signatures of past pathogen exposure could be identified by cataloging public T cell receptors. The study profiled the T cell repertoires of fewer than 850 subjects by immunosequencing and related them to cytomegalovirus serostatus. A separate validation cohort of approximately 130 different subjects was used in addition to the roughly 640-subject first cohort. To predict cytomegalovirus infection status, the study combined high-throughput TCR immunosequencing, statistical association of individual TCRs with disease status, and machine learning. In a later analysis, previously published TCR beta repertoires from 670 or so donors were re-analyzed and high-resolution HLA genotyping was added so that TCR occurrence patterns could be studied. In the later analysis, no new phenotypic data were used to find candidate immune exposures; instead, reliance was placed on TCR beta sequences and their occurrence across donors. An earlier analysis of roughly 600 of the donors used high-throughput TCR beta sequencing to judge whether each TCR beta V gene segment behaved as functional or pseudogenic. Alongside the repertoire data, information on donor age, sex, ethnicity and CMV serostatus was compiled. In a later genetic analysis, genome-wide SNP genotypes for about three fifths of the roughly 670 donors were used, and that subset was treated as a discovery cohort. All discovery cohort repertoires had been generated using a single sequencing platform. Class I and class II HLA loci were covered by the typing at four-digit resolution. Typing coverage differed by locus: A, B, C, DRB1 and DQB1 were typed in roughly 620-630 donors, DQA1 in 500 to 550, DPA1 in nearly 610, and DPB1 in roughly 470. Five DR-DQ haplotypes were treated as single units for association and clustering because of strong linkage in the cohort. On average, 235,054 unique TCR beta nucleotide sequences were sequenced per donor among 398 genotyped donors of the cohort, with roughly 18% of those sequences being non-productive. Study-level results and caveats: In a later analysis, most CMV-associated TCR beta chains were found to appear HLA-restricted, with HLA associations seemingly driven largely by CMV exposure. A group of highly shared sequence variants was considered likely to be a technical artifact of the sequencing pipeline. Most TCR sequences were observed very rarely across donors, whereas some public TCRs were present in many individuals. In a later analysis, the rate of TCR association differed among HLA loci, with DRB1 alleles having the most associated TCRs and HLA-C alleles having the fewest. A later genetic analysis associated a missense DCLRE1C variant with V-gene and J-gene trimming of TCR beta chains, and an independent cohort replicated the association. A further reported finding was that TCR beta sequences accurately predicted the HLA-A and HLA-B alleles for most subjects in the first cohort. CMV serostatus was the only immune exposure information available for the cohort. A later genetic analysis reported fewer N-insertions in productive TCRs among donors in an Asian-associated ancestry cluster than the approximately 700-donor mean. A later analysis reported that several top co-occurrence clusters appeared linked to parvovirus B19, influenza, CMV and Epstein-Barr virus. The cohort was sequenced for TCR beta chains only, and without alpha or paired-chain data the features that could be detected were limited. Three of the identified cytomegalovirus-associated TCR beta chains were confirmed in vitro to be specific for cytomegalovirus antigens. The study listed 164 TCR beta chains as associated with cytomegalovirus. In both the original and validation cohorts, the classifier was reported to diagnose cytomegalovirus status with high specificity and sensitivity. When HLA alleles, especially DR and DQ, strongly co-occurred, TCR associations were difficult to assign to individual alleles. Correlated functional status among segregating V segments might be attributable to linkage disequilibrium, but an unknown experimental factor could not be ruled out. The presence/absence analyses assumed that sequencing depth was roughly uniform across donors, and that assumption may not be true. According to the authors, the approach could potentially be generalized to other disease states and immunological phenotypes. Because some donors lacked HLA typing at each locus, the association tests relied only on the typed subset. Broadly in line with IMGT annotations, most TCR beta V segments showed up in productive rearrangements about 90% or about 30% of the time in an earlier analysis of some 590 of the donors. In a later analysis, 16,951 TCR beta sequences were associated with specific HLA alleles at a false discovery rate of 0.05. Some IMGT-functional V segments, including TRBV6-2 and TRBV6-3, could not be told apart with the 87-base-pair reads, so those segments were excluded. In a later analysis, HLA-associated TCR beta chains showed more clonal expansion and lower generation probabilities than non-associated chains that were equally common. About 17 rarely observed V segments, including chromosome 9 orphons, were excluded from the earlier analysis of approximately 600 of the donors because counts were too low.

Note on this clone: Its specific antigen is unknown. No clone much larger than this one lies a single base away; base qualities are absent.

The library was obtained by the immunoSEQ multiplex PCR assay. For the multiplex PCR, a mixture combining 60 forward primers for TCR Vbeta segments and 13 reverse primers for TCR Jbeta segments was used. The CDR3 region of rearranged TCR beta genes was amplified from genomic DNA with a multiplex PCR assay. Amplified TCR beta libraries were sequenced as 87-base-pair reads on the Illumina HiSeq System. The study's own analysis went as follows. A later analysis counted 65 million to 90 million unique TCR beta chains across the 700 or so repertoires, and some 11 million of these chains were shared by at least two donors. Raw reads were error-corrected and collapsed into unique sequences with a nearest-neighbor algorithm that merged closely related sequences to remove PCR and sequencing errors. V, D and J gene segments were assigned by aligning CDR3 sequences to IMGT reference sequences. For a sequence to be retained, at least a six-nucleotide match to both a V gene segment and a J gene segment was required. Rearrangements were called productive when the CDR3 lacked stop codons and stayed in frame with V and J; all others were non-productive. CDR3 was defined by IMGT convention, running from the second conserved V-encoded cysteine to the conserved J-encoded phenylalanine. In an earlier analysis of roughly 580 of the donors, sequences lacking an unambiguous match to a single V gene segment were excluded. In an earlier analysis of a few hundred of the donors, V segments were called functional above 56.7% productive rearrangements and were called segregating when the between-donor standard deviation exceeded 5%. A statistical classification framework was developed to diagnose cytomegalovirus status using the catalog of TCR beta chain sequences. V and J gene assignment, in a later analysis, came from comparing TCR nucleotide sequences with IMGT/GENE-DB human TR gene sequences. A later analysis assigned CDR3 sequences and most-parsimonious VDJ recombination scenarios with the TCRdist pipeline. In a later analysis, every TCR beta chain was defined by the combination of its CDR3 amino acid sequence and its V-gene family, and reads without a unique V-gene family were dropped. A later analysis removed nearly 600 highly shared, low-generation-probability nucleotide sequences to deal with suspected cross-contamination and a sequencing artifact. For each public chain, a later analysis derived a clonal expansion index from normalized ranks of inferred template counts within each repertoire. Generation probabilities in a later analysis came from a VDJ recombination model fitted to out-of-frame rearrangements, and those results were checked against IGoR. A later analysis scored TCR-TCR, TCR-HLA and TCR-CMV co-occurrence with hypergeometric tests, applying a repertoire-size bias correction to TCR pairs. In a later analysis, false discovery rates were estimated by permuting HLA or CMV assignments 20 times. In a later analysis, co-occurring TCRs were grouped using DBSCAN, and TCRdist sequence similarity was added for clustering within HLA-allele-positive subsets. Repertoires with fewer than 30,000 or more than 120,000 public chains were left out of co-occurrence clustering, as were about 5 repertoires with anomalous nucleotide sharing. Imported from immuneACCESS, the table was reduced by TCRdb to in-frame sequences with V and J called. These copies leave out some clones; in studies compared against another copy, an unresolved V gene accounts for under half, and the cause of the remainder is not known. Clonal size and the V and J genes are those of that table, whereas D and trimming came from the DNA. The sample table shows around 62,000 clones, and 78% are seen once. Of the sample, more than 7.5% is held by the ten largest clones.

In total, 666 healthy bone marrow donors made up the cohort. At the time of sampling, every cohort member was nominally healthy, though immune exposures that went unrecorded were likely present. The donor was CMV seronegative and belonged to the group of several hundred seronegative cohort members. A peripheral blood sample was provided by each donor, and peripheral blood mononuclear cells were used for TCR beta sequencing. The Qiagen DNeasy Blood Extraction Kit was used to extract genomic DNA from the blood cell samples. V is pared back by 4 bases and J by 6 bases, with 9 bases lying between the germline termini. From the cysteine through the phenylalanine, the CDR3 covers 13 amino acids. Of the read, only the CDR3 DNA is kept; its 39 bases are in frame from base 1. CDR1 and CDR2, per the germline V gene (reference sequence), are LNHNV and YYDKDF.

The sample was PBMCs. The sequence was obtained from a man between 40 and 49 years old in good health and CMV-seronegative. Rearrangement joined TRBV15 to TRBJ2-2, with TRBD1 as a weak D call on 5 bases. CDR3 region: CATSIRQPGELFF. The nucleotide sequence is given as TGTGCCACCAGCATCCGACAGCCCGGGGAGCTGTTTTTT.